This T cell receptor beta chain was obtained from a study of blood T cell repertoires in COVID-19. The CDR3 length is 14 residues. CDR1 and CDR2 from the germline V gene are GTSNPN and SVGIG (reference sequence). V lost 2 bases and J lost 1; bases outside the gene matches: 4. Authors' analysis steps: Reference gene primer amplification gave estimated nucleated cell counts. Method: immunoSEQ multiplex PCR; TCRdb's copy keeps in-frame clones and lacks some. Clone size and the V and J calls come from that table; the DNA yielded D and trimming. The profile shows more than 300,000 clones, approximately 90% of them singletons.

Material: PBMCs or T cells enriched from blood (not recorded which). The chain has TRBV30 and TRBJ2-7, with 8 positions matching TRBD1. This receptor was obtained from a woman between 35 and 50 years old who had been exposed to COVID-19. The DNA of the CDR3 is TGTGCCTGGAGTAATACAGGGGGATCCTACGAGCAGTACTTC. Protein product: CAWSNTGGSYEQYF.